These 21 T cell receptor beta chains were all obtained from the same sample, sequenced in a study of blood T cell repertoires in COVID-19. Data came from immunoSEQ multiplex PCR; TCRdb stores just in-frame clones and leaves some out. The sample records a few hundred thousand clones, around 92% being singletons. Sequencing used peripheral blood. The receptors shown here come from a young woman with COVID-19, enrolled during active disease.

The chain links TRBV4-2 to TRBJ2-1, with a weak D call TRBD2 (5 bases). The CDR3 runs 15 residues. Germline-derived CDR1 and CDR2 are LGHNA and YNFKEQ. The V gene lost 3 bases and the J gene lost 2 bases, with 11 bases spanning the gap. The CDR3 nucleotides are TGTGCCAGCAGCCAGTCAGTGAGGGCCTACAATGAGCAGTTCTTC. Protein product: CASSQSVRAYNEQFF.

The chain combines TRBV13 with TRBJ2-4; TRBD2 might be the D (6 bases). CDR3 size: 17 residues. Trimming cost V 1 base and J 4 bases, with 17 bases left between them. Germline V gives CDR1 PRHDT, CDR2 FYEKMQ (reference sequence). The CDR3 sequence is CASSLARGMDGKNIQYF. The DNA for the CDR3 is TGTGCCAGCAGCTTAGCCCGGGGGATGGACGGGAAAAACATTCAGTACTTC.

This sequence joins TRBV13 and TRBJ2-5; 16 positions agree with TRBD2. Germline V gene data show CDR1 as PRHDT and CDR2 as FYEKMQ (reference sequence). This CDR3 is built from 19 residues. The trim removed 4 bases at V and 5 bases at J, leaving 13 bases unmatched. CDR3 sequence (DNA): TGTGCCAGCAGCTCAAGAGCCGGGACTAGCGGGGGGGCCGGTGAGACCCAGTACTTC. This sequence encodes CASSSRAGTSGGAGETQYF.

V usage is TRBV20-1 and J usage is TRBJ2-5, with 8 bases that match TRBD2. V gave up 3 bases and J gave up 1 base; unmatched junction bases: 4. The CDR3 consists of 14 residues. Germline CDR1 and CDR2: DFQATT and SNEGSKA (reference sequence). The DNA of the CDR3 is TGCAGTGCTAGTGACGGGGGGGCCCAAGAGACCCAGTACTTC. Its protein is CSASDGGAQETQYF.

This chain connects TRBV30 to TRBJ2-3, with D perhaps TRBD1 (5 bases). Germline CDR1 reads GTSNPN; CDR2 reads SVGIG (reference sequence). The V gene lost 3 bases and the J gene lost 9 bases, with 16 bases spanning the gap. This CDR3 has 13 amino acids. The CDR3 coding sequence is TGTGCCTGGAGCCCCTTAACAGGAGACACGCAGTATTTT. As protein: CAWSPLTGDTQYF.

The chain links TRBV6-6 to TRBJ2-7; D might be TRBD1 (5 bases). V lost 5 bases and J 3 bases, leaving 17 bases between the germline ends. CDR3 length equals 15 residues. Germline lookup yields CDR1 MNHNY and CDR2 SVGAGI (reference sequence). The CDR3 spells CASSDQGDPNYEQYF. CDR3 nucleotide sequence: TGTGCCAGCAGTGATCAGGGTGACCCCAACTACGAGCAGTACTTC.

The chain joins TRBV2 to TRBJ1-4; TRBD1 might be the D (6 bases). The germline V gene has CDR1 SNHLY and CDR2 FYNNEI. The CDR3 sequence is 13 residues long. V was shortened by 7 bases and J by 5 bases, with 11 bases between the two germline ends. The CDR3 loop is CASNGRGNEKLFF. Here the CDR3 DNA reads TGTGCCAGCAATGGCAGGGGAAATGAAAAACTGTTTTTT.

The J gene is TRBJ1-1, the V gene TRBV7-9, with D unclear. V lost 4 bases and J 1 base, leaving 10 bases between the germline ends. CDR1 and CDR2 from the germline V gene are SEHNR and FQNEAQ (reference sequence). This CDR3 has 14 residues. DNA for the CDR3: TGTGCCAGCAGCTCGAACACCGAGAACACTGAAGCTTTCTTT. It yields the protein CASSSNTENTEAFF.

This clone occurred once. This sequence joins TRBV5-1 and TRBJ1-2; TRBD1 aligns across 10 bases. V lost 0 bases, J lost 6 bases, and 5 bases stayed unmatched. This CDR3 contains 15 residues. Per the germline V gene, CDR1 is SGHRS and CDR2 is YFSETQ. This chain's CDR3 is CASSLAPGTGDGYTF. The DNA of the CDR3 is TGCGCCAGCAGCTTGGCCCCCGGGACAGGGGATGGCTACACCTTC.

The rearrangement uses TRBV6-5 and TRBJ1-1; 8 nucleotides agree with TRBD1. Germline V gives CDR1 MNHEY, CDR2 SVGAGI. The CDR3 covers 14 residues. The V and J ends lost 7 bases and 4 bases, in that order; junction bases with no gene match: 8. CDR3 amino acids: CASTQDRGFTEAFF. Here the CDR3 DNA reads TGTGCCAGCACTCAAGACAGGGGATTCACTGAAGCTTTCTTT.

The V call is TRBV5-5, the J call TRBJ1-3; a weak D match, TRBD1 (5 bases). CDR1 and CDR2 from the germline V gene are SGHKS and YYEKEE (reference sequence). V lost 0 bases, J lost 2 bases, and 15 bases lay in between. This CDR3 spans 17 amino acids. CDR3 nucleotides: TGTGCCAGCAGCTTGGCCGGAGTACAGGTGGCTGGAAACACCATATATTTT. Translation gives CASSLAGVQVAGNTIYF. The whole variable domain, remainder taken from reference TRBV5-5 and TRBJ1-3, is DAGVTQSPTHLIKTRGQQVTLRCSPISGHKSVSWYQQVLGQGPQFIFQYYEKEERGRGNFPDRFSARQFPNYSSELNVNALLLGDSALYLCASSLAGVQVAGNTIYFGEGSWLTVV.

The chain carries TRBV27 and TRBJ1-1; D might be TRBD1 (6 bases). CDR1 and CDR2 from the germline V gene are MNHEY and SMNVEV (reference sequence). The V gene lost 2 bases and the J gene lost 5 bases, with 15 bases spanning the gap. The CDR3 has 15 residues. The CDR3 reads CASSLHGGLWTEAFF. The CDR3, as DNA: TGTGCCAGCAGTTTACACGGGGGGCTGTGGACTGAAGCTTTCTTT.

The gene calls are TRBV3-1 (or the pseudogene TRBV3-2) and TRBJ2-7; D gene uncertain. In germline, CDR1 is LGHDT, CDR2 YNNKEL (reference sequence). The CDR3 contains 19 residues. V was clipped by 0 bases and J by 0 bases, with 21 bases between them. CDR3 nucleotides: TGTGCCAGCAGCCAAGATCTGGGCGACATTTACCAAAGCTCCTACGAGCAGTACTTC. Translated: CASSQDLGDIYQSSYEQYF.

The chain combines TRBV5-4 with TRBJ1-4, with 8 bases aligning to TRBD1. The germline V gene has CDR1 SGHNT and CDR2 YYREEE (reference sequence). This CDR3 contains 13 residues. Unmatched junction bases numbered 4, after V lost 4 bases and J lost 8 bases. The CDR3 here is CASSRDRTEKLFF. The CDR3, as DNA: TGTGCCAGCAGCCGGGACAGGACGGAAAAACTGTTTTTT.

The chain joins TRBV28 to TRBJ2-5, with unresolved D. Germline assignment: CDR1 MDHEN and CDR2 SYDVKM. The CDR3 contains 13 residues. V shed 6 bases and J shed 1 base, with 9 bases lying between them. CDR3 sequence (DNA): TGTGCCAGCAGGAGACACTCCCAAGAGACCCAGTACTTC. Translated, it gives CASRRHSQETQYF.

J is TRBJ2-5 and V is TRBV7-7, with 8 bases fitting TRBD1. Germline assignment: CDR1 SSHAT and CDR2 FNYEAQ (reference sequence). Trimming at V came to 4 bases and at J to 6 bases, leaving 13 bases not matched to a gene. The CDR3 spans 16 residues. The CDR3 region is CASSSYPRGRMQTQYF. CDR3 nucleotides: TGTGCCAGCAGCTCCTACCCCAGGGGGCGTATGCAGACCCAGTACTTC.

This clone was picked up one time. This CDR3 reads CASSLGQGASGQPQHF. CDR3 nucleotide sequence: TGTGCCAGCAGCTTGGGACAGGGGGCGTCTGGACAGCCCCAGCATTTT. The V gene is TRBV5-6, the J gene TRBJ1-5, with 10 bases lining up with TRBD1. V shed 0 bases, J shed 7 bases, and the junction held 7 bases outside the gene matches. The CDR3 spans 16 residues. The germline CDR1 and CDR2 sequences are SGHDT and YYEEEE.

CDR3 protein: CASSDGPRGLKEQYF. The CDR3 DNA reads as TGTGCCAGCAGTGACGGCCCCAGGGGGTTGAAAGAGCAGTACTTC. The V gene is TRBV6-4, the J gene TRBJ2-7; 7 bases fit TRBD1. The germline gives CDR1 MRHNA, CDR2 SNTAGT. V lost 2 bases to trimming and J lost 7 bases; unmatched junction nucleotides: 11. This CDR3 comprises 15 residues.

For this clone: Distinct nucleotide sequences in the sample also encode this CDR3. The genes are TRBV19 and TRBJ2-7, with 9 bases aligning to TRBD1. From germline, CDR1 is LNHDA and CDR2 SQIVND (reference sequence). This CDR3 is built from 14 residues. Trimming took 6 bases from V and 2 from J; bases not matched to a gene: 5. The CDR3, as DNA: TGTGCCAGTAGCCTGGGACAGGGTCCCTACGAGCAGTACTTC. Protein sequence: CASSLGQGPYEQYF.

The rearrangement joins TRBV7-9 to TRBJ2-3, with 12 bases identical to TRBD2. Trimming at V came to 2 bases and at J to 5 bases, leaving 5 bases not matched to a gene. The length of the CDR3 is 16 residues. The germline V gene encodes CDR1 SEHNR and CDR2 FQNEAQ (reference sequence). In DNA form, the CDR3 reads TGTGCCAGCAGCTTACTAGCGGGGGGGCTCGGAGATACGCAGTATTTT. Translating it yields CASSLLAGGLGDTQYF.

The chain employs TRBV5-1 and TRBJ2-1; TRBD1 might be the D (6 bases). The CDR3 has 15 amino acids. CDR1 and CDR2 (germline): SGHRS, YFSETQ. V was shortened by 0 bases and J by 6 bases, with 13 bases between the two germline ends. CDR3 region: CASSLVGGGSNEQFF. DNA of the CDR3: TGCGCCAGCAGCTTGGTTGGGGGCGGTAGCAATGAGCAGTTCTTC.